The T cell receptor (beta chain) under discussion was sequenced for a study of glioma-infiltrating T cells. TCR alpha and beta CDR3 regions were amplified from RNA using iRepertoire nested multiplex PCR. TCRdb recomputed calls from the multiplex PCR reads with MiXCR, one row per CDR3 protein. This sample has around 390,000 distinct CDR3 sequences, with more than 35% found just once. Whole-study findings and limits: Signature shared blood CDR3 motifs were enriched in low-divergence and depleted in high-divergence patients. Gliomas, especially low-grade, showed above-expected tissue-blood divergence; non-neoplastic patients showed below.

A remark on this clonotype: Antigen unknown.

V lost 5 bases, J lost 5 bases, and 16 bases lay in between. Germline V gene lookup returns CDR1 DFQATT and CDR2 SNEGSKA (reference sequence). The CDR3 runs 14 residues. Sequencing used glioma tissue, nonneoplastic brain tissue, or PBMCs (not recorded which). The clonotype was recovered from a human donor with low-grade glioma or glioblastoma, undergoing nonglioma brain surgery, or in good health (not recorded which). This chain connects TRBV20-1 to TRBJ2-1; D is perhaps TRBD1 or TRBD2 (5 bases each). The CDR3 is CSAFHPGTDNEQFF. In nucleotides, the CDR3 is TGCAGTGCTTTTCATCCCGGGACCGACAATGAGCAGTTCTTC.